The 15 T cell receptor beta chains reported below all come from one sample, sequenced in a study of CDR3 diversity in severe acne. TCRdb fed the PCR reads into MiXCR, producing one record per CDR3 protein. The table records some 84,000 distinct CDR3 sequences, around 49% of them present only once. The specimen sequenced was blood. The receptors originated from a male donor in good health, without acne.

This chain joins TRBV7-2 and TRBJ1-1; D gene unclear. The CDR3 extends over 12 amino acids. V was pared by 6 bases and J by 7 bases, with 12 bases between. CDR1 and CDR2 (germline): SGHTA, FQGNSA. CDR3 nucleotide sequence: TGTGCCAGCAGACGTAATCGAGGTGAAGCTTTCTTT. It yields the protein CASRRNRGEAFF.

To note about this clonotype: A read error is possible here, since a much larger clone lies one base away. V and J are TRBV7-9 and TRBJ2-7; D not resolved. V lost 1 base and J lost 6, with 10 bases in between. CDR3 length: 13 amino acids. The germline CDR1 and CDR2 sequences are SEHNR and FQNEAQ (reference sequence). CDR3 nucleotides: TGTGCCAGCAGCTTAGTCCCACCGTGCGAGCAGTACTTC. Its translation is CASSLVPPCEQYF.

This clonotype was recorded at least ten times. The CDR3 loop reads CASSPPGQRTYGYTF. DNA of the CDR3: TGTGCCAGCAGCCCTCCGGGACAGAGAACCTATGGCTACACCTTC. The chain joins TRBV7-9 to TRBJ1-2; 7 nucleotides line up with TRBD1. CDR3 length: 15 residues. Germline CDR1 SEHNR, CDR2 FQNEAQ (reference sequence). With V trimmed by 5 bases and J by 4 bases, 10 bases remained unmatched. The entire variable domain, with the rest obtained from reference TRBV7-9 and TRBJ1-2, is as follows: DTGVSQNPRHKITKRGQNVTFRCDPISEHNRLYWYRQTLGQGPEFLTYFQNEAQLEKSRLLSDRFSAERPKGSFSTLEIQRTEQGDSAMYLCASSPPGQRTYGYTFGSGTRLTVV.

The CDR3: CASSPVRGKNSGANVLTF. The CDR3 DNA sequence: TGTGCCAGCAGTCCCGTACGGGGCAAAAACTCTGGGGCCAACGTCCTGACTTTC. The chain has TRBV25-1 and TRBJ2-6, with D perhaps assigned TRBD1 or TRBD2 (5 bases each). The germline V and J ends were trimmed by 5 bases and 0 bases, with 17 bases remaining between them. CDR1 is MGHDK, CDR2 SYGVNS, per germline. CDR3 length: 18 residues.

The gene calls are TRBV9 and TRBJ2-2; TRBD1 is a possible D gene (6 bases). This CDR3 region has 17 residues. The V gene lost 4 bases and the J gene lost 0 bases, with 16 bases spanning the gap. Per the germline V gene, CDR1 is SGDLS and CDR2 is YYNGEE. As DNA, the CDR3 is TGTGCCAGCAGCTTAGGCCTCAGGGGTACGAACACCGGGGAGCTGTTTTTT. Amino acids: CASSLGLRGTNTGELFF.

This clonotype was seen once. This chain connects TRBV5-6 to TRBJ2-3; D ambiguous. With 2 bases removed from V and 5 bases from J, the gap between germline ends came to 12 bases. Germline V gene lookup returns CDR1 SGHDT and CDR2 YYEEEE. CDR3 size: 14 residues. CDR3 sequence (DNA): TGTGCCAGCAGCTTTGGCGGATTGGGAGATACGCAGTATTTT. Translation gives CASSFGGLGDTQYF.

The chain uses TRBV6-5 and TRBJ2-5; the D is unclear. This CDR3 is 15 amino acids long. From germline, CDR1 is MNHEY and CDR2 SVGAGI. Trimming removed 2 bases from V and 6 bases from J, with 16 bases in between. CDR3 loop: CASSYVPSDYQTQYF. The CDR3 bases are TGTGCCAGCAGTTACGTGCCTAGTGATTATCAGACCCAGTACTTC.

The sample holds a few counts of this clonotype. A read error may be the cause here, since a much bigger clone is one base away. This sequence joins TRBV5-1 and TRBJ2-1, with TRBD2 matching over 8 bases. After removal of 4 bases from V and 4 bases from J, the junction contained 10 bases not matched to a gene. CDR1 is SGHRS, CDR2 YFSETQ, per germline. The CDR3 sequence is 16 residues long. CDR3: CASSPILAEAYNEQFF. The CDR3 DNA reads TGCGCCAGCAGCCCCATACTAGCGGAGGCATACAATGAGCAGTTCTTC.

This rearrangement joins TRBV2 to TRBJ2-7; 9 bases are shared with TRBD2. Germline V CDR1 and CDR2: SNHLY, FYNNEI. J gave up 7 bases and V 3 bases, and 13 bases lay outside the gene matches. The CDR3 totals 16 residues. The CDR3 is CASSEWLAGRTSEQYF. The DNA of the CDR3 is TGTGCCAGCAGTGAGTGGCTAGCGGGGCGGACCTCTGAGCAGTACTTC.

The V gene is TRBV6-1, the J gene TRBJ2-7; D is perhaps TRBD2 (6 bases). Germline lookup yields CDR1 MNHNS and CDR2 SASEGT. Trimming took 6 bases from V and 4 from J, leaving 13 bases between them. The CDR3 totals 13 residues. This CDR3 reads CASRSAEGYEQYF. In DNA, the CDR3 is TGTGCCAGCAGATCAGCGGAGGGGTACGAGCAGTACTTC.

This clonotype occurred many times. The chain has TRBV27 and TRBJ1-1, with D hard to call. Trimming left V 6 bases short and J 1 base short, with 9 bases between. The CDR3 totals 13 residues. Germline V CDR1 and CDR2: MNHEY, SMNVEV (reference sequence). This CDR3 reads CASRGIWNTEAFF. The DNA of the CDR3 is TGTGCCAGCAGGGGGATCTGGAACACTGAAGCTTTCTTT.

With regard to this clonotype: No conserved phenylalanine or tryptophan ends this CDR3, so it is likely a read error. V and J are TRBV4-2 and TRBJ2-3; 12 positions match TRBD2. This CDR3 has 15 residues. V lost 3 bases and J lost 6; bases outside the gene matches: 4. Germline CDR1 and CDR2: LGHNA and YNFKEQ. The CDR3 reads CASSHLAGGRDTQYL. The CDR3 DNA is TGTGCCAGCAGCCATCTAGCGGGGGGGCGTGATACGCAGTATCTT.

V gene TRBV7-7 combines with J gene TRBJ2-5, with D possibly being TRBD1 (7 bases). Germline-derived CDR1 and CDR2 are SSHAT and FNYEAQ (reference sequence). The CDR3 consists of 16 residues. The chain's CDR3 is CASGEGTGTAQETQYF. The CDR3 DNA reads as TGTGCTAGCGGTGAGGGTACCGGGACAGCTCAAGAGACCCAGTACTTC.

This chain joins TRBV5-1 and TRBJ2-7, with TRBD2 matching over 14 bases. This CDR3 has 17 residues. The V and J ends lost 4 bases and 0 bases, in that order; junction bases with no gene match: 6. From germline, CDR1 is SGHRS and CDR2 YFSETQ. The CDR3 DNA sequence: TGCGCCAGCAGCCGAGCCGGGACTAGCGGGAGCTCCTACGAGCAGTACTTC. Amino acid sequence: CASSRAGTSGSSYEQYF.

The V call is TRBV5-4, the J call TRBJ2-5; 8 nucleotides agree with TRBD1. CDR3 length: 16 residues. Germline-derived CDR1 and CDR2 are SGHNT and YYREEE (reference sequence). Losses at the gene ends were 0 bases for V and 4 bases for J; bases not matched to a gene: 8. The CDR3 loop reads CASSLARTGWGETQYF. CDR3 nucleotide sequence: TGTGCCAGCAGCTTGGCCAGGACAGGGTGGGGAGAGACCCAGTACTTC.